Presented here are 21 T cell receptor beta chains from one specimen sequenced in a study of radiotherapy plus CTLA-4 blockade in lung cancer. Clones were read by immunoSEQ multiplex PCR, and TCRdb kept only the in-frame ones, dropping some. Of 70,000 to 90,000 clones in the sample, 78% were seen once. The source was peripheral blood, collected from a patient treated with radiotherapy plus ipilimumab. These receptors originate from a human donor with non-small cell lung cancer who had a complete response to radiotherapy plus ipilimumab.

The chain has TRBV6-5 and TRBJ1-2; D gene ambiguous. The CDR3 sequence is 14 residues long. Trimming pared 7 bases from V and 2 bases from J, leaving 14 bases between. Per the germline V gene, CDR1 is MNHEY and CDR2 is SVGAGI. DNA for the CDR3: TGTGCCAGCACCCCCGTCGGAGGGAACTATGGCTACACCTTC. It encodes CASTPVGGNYGYTF.

The chain links TRBV25-1 to TRBJ2-2, with 7 bases identical to TRBD2. This CDR3 is built from 18 residues. V lost 1 base, J lost 4 bases, and 12 bases stayed unmatched. Germline CDR1 reads MGHDK; CDR2 reads SYGVNS. CDR3 residues: CASSESWRLADITGELFF. CDR3 DNA: TGTGCCAGCAGTGAATCGTGGCGGCTAGCGGATATCACCGGGGAGCTGTTTTTT. Full variable domain (rest looked up from reference TRBV25-1 and TRBJ2-2): EADIYQTPRYLVIGTGKKITLECSQTMGHDKMYWYQQDPGMELHLIHYSYGVNSTEKGDLSSESTVSRIRTEHFPLTLESARPSHTSQYLCASSESWRLADITGELFFGEGSRLTVL.

V and J are TRBV11-2 and TRBJ1-4; weak D call: TRBD1 (6 bases). V was pared by 5 bases and J by 6 bases, with 22 bases between. The CDR3 is 17 residues long. Germline CDR1 reads SGHAT; CDR2 reads FQNNGV. The CDR3 loop reads CASSHLRKTRGDEKLFF. As DNA, the CDR3 is TGTGCCAGCAGCCACCTTCGAAAGACTAGGGGGGATGAAAAACTGTTTTTT.

The chain links TRBV11-3 to TRBJ2-7; the match to TRBD1 covers 9 bases. J lost 4 bases, V lost 8 bases, and 0 bases had no gene match. This CDR3 is built from 11 residues. Germline-derived CDR1 and CDR2 are SGHNT and YENEEA. CDR3: CASGTGYEQYF. Here the CDR3 DNA reads TGTGCCAGCGGGACAGGGTACGAGCAGTACTTC.

A note on this clone: Germline and junction disagree at one end, which may indicate a read error. This chain joins TRBV6-1 and TRBJ1-2; no definite D call. CDR3 size: 13 residues. Germline assignment: CDR1 MNHNS and CDR2 SASEGT. The CDR3 spells CASCEGFSYGYTF. In DNA, the CDR3 is TGTGCCAGCTGTGAAGGGTTCAGCTATGGCTACACCTTC.

This chain links TRBV11-3 with TRBJ2-7; 12 nucleotides match TRBD2. Germline V CDR1 and CDR2: SGHNT, YENEEA. The CDR3 has 15 residues. Losses at the gene ends were 5 bases for V and 2 bases for J; bases not matched to a gene: 4. The CDR3: CASSEGLAGTYEQYV. The DNA of the CDR3 is TGTGCCAGCAGCGAGGGACTAGCGGGTACCTACGAGCAGTACGTC.

The chain uses TRBV28 and TRBJ2-3, with D tentatively TRBD2 (6 bases). The CDR3 is 12 amino acids. The V end lost 8 bases, the J end lost 6 bases, and 12 bases lay between the germline ends. Germline V gene sequence: CDR1 MDHEN, CDR2 SYDVKM. The CDR3 loop is CASGDFRDTQYF. In DNA, the CDR3 is TGTGCCAGCGGGGACTTTCGGGATACGCAGTATTTT.

In its sample, this clone was seen once. V gene TRBV7-9 combines with J gene TRBJ1-1; no definite D call. The germline CDR1 and CDR2 sequences are SEHNR and FQNEAQ (reference sequence). CDR3 size: 13 residues. Trimming cost V 5 bases and J 6 bases, with 13 bases left between them. The CDR3 sequence: CASSQTRDAEAFF. For the CDR3, the DNA is TGTGCCAGCAGCCAGACTCGAGACGCTGAAGCTTTCTTT.

The rearrangement joins TRBV5-4 to TRBJ2-5; TRBD2 agrees at 8 bases. Germline lookup yields CDR1 SGHNT and CDR2 YYREEE (reference sequence). The junction had 2 bases not matched to a gene; V was cut back by 3 bases and J by 1 base. The CDR3 runs 14 residues. CDR3 amino acids: CASSSGLAQETQYF. DNA of the CDR3: TGTGCCAGCAGCTCTGGACTAGCCCAAGAGACCCAGTACTTC.

This rearrangement joins TRBV11-2 to TRBJ2-6; D ambiguous. This CDR3 spans 14 amino acids. Trimming stripped 0 bases from V and 1 base from J, with 1 base between. Germline V gene lookup returns CDR1 SGHAT and CDR2 FQNNGV. CDR3 loop: CASSLDSGANVLTF. The DNA of the CDR3 is TGTGCCAGCAGCTTAGATTCTGGGGCCAACGTCCTGACTTTC.

CDR3 amino acids: CASSLDRTGALGTQYF. The CDR3 region has the DNA TGTGCCAGCAGCTTAGACCGGACAGGGGCGCTGGGGACCCAGTACTTC. The J gene is TRBJ2-5, the V gene TRBV7-2; 9 bases are shared with TRBD1. The CDR3 extends over 16 amino acids. Germline V gives CDR1 SGHTA, CDR2 FQGNSA. V gave up 1 base and J gave up 7 bases; unmatched junction bases: 10.

The J gene is TRBJ1-1, the V gene TRBV7-2; D perhaps matches TRBD1 (6 bases). CDR1 and CDR2 from the germline V gene are SGHTA and FQGNSA. V was trimmed by 1 base and J by 3 bases, leaving 9 bases between them. There are 14 residues in the CDR3. CDR3 bases: TGTGCCAGCAGCTTAGACAGGGATTACACTGAAGCTTTCTTT. Residues: CASSLDRDYTEAFF.

The V call is TRBV5-1, the J call TRBJ2-7; D remains ambiguous. Germline CDR1 SGHRS, CDR2 YFSETQ. The V end lost 4 bases, the J end lost 4 bases, and 18 bases lay between the germline ends. This CDR3 contains 15 residues. The chain's CDR3 is CASSPRWAAEYEQYV. Written as DNA, the CDR3 is TGCGCCAGCAGCCCAAGGTGGGCAGCAGAGTACGAGCAGTACGTC.

This chain joins TRBV5-4 and TRBJ1-3; 9 nucleotides agree with TRBD1. Germline V gives CDR1 SGHNT, CDR2 YYREEE (reference sequence). The CDR3 totals 19 residues. Trimming cost V 0 bases and J 2 bases; bases outside gene matches: 12. The CDR3 nucleotides are TGTGCCAGCAGCTTGGGGGGTAGGGACCGGGACAGGGCTGGAAACACCATATATTTT. It specifies CASSLGGRDRDRAGNTIYF.

The chain joins TRBV14 to TRBJ1-6, with D perhaps matching TRBD1 (6 bases). V shed 5 bases and J shed 9 bases, with 14 bases lying between them. CDR3 length: 14 residues. Germline V gene sequence: CDR1 SGHDN, CDR2 FVKESK. DNA of the CDR3: TGTGCCAGCAGCATGGGGACAAGGAGTTCACCCCTCCACTTT. It specifies CASSMGTRSSPLHF.

The chain joins TRBV9 to TRBJ2-3, with TRBD1 as a possible D gene (5 bases). Germline V gene sequence: CDR1 SGDLS, CDR2 YYNGEE. Between the trimmed V and J ends, which lost 3 bases and 0 bases, there was a span of 11 bases. This CDR3 comprises 15 residues. As DNA, the CDR3 is TGTGCCAGCAGCGCCAGGGCGGTGAGCACAGATACGCAGTATTTT. Translating it yields CASSARAVSTDTQYF.

The chain combines TRBV6-1 with TRBJ1-2, with no clear D. Per germline, CDR1 MNHNS and CDR2 SASEGT. The V gene lost 8 bases and the J gene lost 3 bases, with 13 bases spanning the gap. The CDR3 is 13 amino acids. In nucleotides, the CDR3 is TGTGCCAGCTTGGAGGACGGGCACTATGGCTACACCTTC. As protein: CASLEDGHYGYTF.

This rearrangement joins TRBV9 to TRBJ2-7; D is possibly TRBD1 (6 bases). Germline V CDR1 and CDR2: SGDLS, YYNGEE. The CDR3 has 14 amino acids. V shed 3 bases and J shed 6 bases, with 16 bases lying between them. The CDR3 is CASSAPGHLSEQYV. Here the CDR3 DNA reads TGTGCCAGCAGCGCCCCGGGACACCTCTCCGAGCAGTACGTC.

The J gene is TRBJ1-2, the V gene TRBV7-9, with 7 bases lining up with TRBD1. With V trimmed by 6 bases and J by 6 bases, 7 bases remained unmatched. Germline V gene data show CDR1 as SEHNR and CDR2 as FQNEAQ (reference sequence). The CDR3 is made up of 13 amino acids. CDR3 sequence: CASRKGTEDGYTF. CDR3 DNA sequence: TGTGCCAGCAGAAAAGGGACAGAGGATGGCTACACCTTC.

The chain has TRBV7-2 and TRBJ1-1; D not resolved. Germline-derived CDR1 and CDR2 are SGHTA and FQGNSA. The V end lost 6 bases, the J end lost 1 base, and 12 bases lay between the germline ends. The CDR3 has 14 residues. The CDR3 nucleotides are TGTGCCAGCAGTCTTAGGATCACGAACACTGAAGCTTTCTTT. Translated: CASSLRITNTEAFF.

V gene TRBV30 combines with J gene TRBJ2-6; 10 bases line up with TRBD1. The CDR3 totals 20 residues. V lost 4 bases, J lost 0 bases, and 15 bases stayed unmatched. Per the germline V gene, CDR1 is GTSNPN and CDR2 is SVGIG (reference sequence). CDR3: CAWMSGQGVYTSSGANVLTF. The CDR3 region has the DNA TGTGCCTGGATGAGTGGACAGGGGGTCTACACTAGCTCTGGGGCCAACGTCCTGACTTTC. The full variable domain, with the rest looked up from reference TRBV30 and TRBJ2-6, is SQTIHQWPATLVQPVGSPLSLECTVEGTSNPNLYWYRQAAGRGLQLLFYSVGIGQISSEVPQNLSASRPQDRQFILSSKKLLLSDSGFYLCAWMSGQGVYTSSGANVLTFGAGSRLTVL.